The 27 T cell receptor beta chains given below trace back to one sample, sequenced in a study of T-cell reconstitution after alpha-beta-depleted transplantation in children. Researchers prepared the TCRbeta library using unique molecular identifiers, the study reports. Each CDR3 protein is one row after TCRdb ran MiXCR on the PCR reads. The data hold 360,000 or so distinct CDR3 sequences, with 20% observed a single time. Sequencing used PBMCs from the stem cell graft donor, obtained from the stem cell graft. These receptors were obtained from a human donor who donated a stem cell graft to a child with acute myeloid leukemia.

The chain links TRBV6-1 to TRBJ2-1; D perhaps matches TRBD2 (5 bases). Germline V gene data show CDR1 as MNHNS and CDR2 as SASEGT. There are 14 residues in the CDR3. V dropped 7 bases and J dropped 2 bases, with 12 bases sitting between them. The CDR3 loop reads CASNPAATYNEQFF. The CDR3 DNA reads as TGTGCCAGCAACCCAGCGGCGACCTACAATGAGCAGTTCTTC.

Ten or more counts support this clonotype. The rearrangement links TRBV11-3 to TRBJ2-1; 8 nucleotides align to TRBD1. V was clipped by 2 bases and J by 8 bases; unmatched bases: 11. Germline CDR1 and CDR2: SGHNT and YENEEA. The CDR3 totals 16 residues. The CDR3 bases are TGTGCCAGCAGCTTAAATTTGGCAGGGGGCATGGATGAGCAGTTCTTC. The encoded protein is CASSLNLAGGMDEQFF.

This chain connects TRBV6-2 or TRBV6-3 to TRBJ2-7; TRBD1 might be the D (6 bases). Deletions cut 6 bases from V and 3 bases from J, with 12 bases between. CDR3 length equals 13 residues. Germline CDR1 MNHEY, CDR2 SVGEGT. In DNA form, the CDR3 reads TGTGCCAGCAGCAGGACAGCGAACTACGAGCAGTACTTC. It codes for CASSRTANYEQYF.

The rearrangement uses TRBV29-1 and TRBJ1-3; D is perhaps TRBD1 (6 bases). Trimming shortened V by 7 bases and J by 0 bases, and 10 bases separated the two germline ends. The CDR3 runs 13 residues. Germline CDR1 SQVTM, CDR2 ANQGSEA. The CDR3: CSATGTSGNTIYF. The CDR3 coding sequence is TGCAGCGCAACAGGGACCTCTGGAAACACCATATATTTT.

The sample holds many counts of this clonotype. This sequence joins TRBV5-5 and TRBJ1-3, with TRBD1 matching 7 bases. J lost 1 base, V lost 1 base, and 2 bases had no gene match. The CDR3 runs to 15 residues. CDR1 is SGHKS and CDR2 is YYEKEE in the germline V gene (reference sequence). The CDR3 reads CASSLRGQSGNTIYF. CDR3 in DNA: TGTGCCAGCAGCTTGAGGGGGCAATCTGGAAACACCATATATTTT.

This clonotype was counted many times. The rearrangement joins TRBV7-9 to TRBJ2-7, with 8 bases aligning to TRBD1. The germline gives CDR1 SEHNR, CDR2 FQNEAQ (reference sequence). Trimming removed 5 bases from V and 1 base from J; junction bases left unmatched: 10. The CDR3 runs to 16 residues. The CDR3 DNA follows: TGTGCCAGCAGCCATAAACCGGGACAGGAGTCCTACGAGCAGTACTTC. Protein sequence: CASSHKPGQESYEQYF.

The chain is built from TRBV20-1 and TRBJ2-7; possible D gene TRBD1, 6 bases. The V gene's germline CDR1 is DFQATT and CDR2 SNEGSKA (reference sequence). CDR3 size: 11 residues. Trimming took 6 bases from V and 3 from J, leaving 9 bases between them. This chain's CDR3 is CSAGRGYEQYF. In nucleotides, the CDR3 is TGCAGTGCCGGCAGGGGCTACGAGCAGTACTTC.

This clonotype occurred a few times. The genes are TRBV20-1 and TRBJ1-2; maybe TRBD1 (6 bases). V dropped 4 bases and J dropped 6 bases, with 15 bases sitting between them. The germline V gene encodes CDR1 DFQATT and CDR2 SNEGSKA (reference sequence). CDR3 length: 13 residues. CDR3 sequence reads: CSATFDRRNGYTF. In DNA, the CDR3 is TGCAGTGCTACCTTTGACAGGCGGAATGGCTACACCTTC.

This sequence joins TRBV11-2 and TRBJ2-3; 15 nucleotides align to TRBD2. CDR3 size: 18 residues. CDR1 and CDR2 (germline): SGHAT, FQNNGV. Trimming at V came to 5 bases and at J to 6 bases, leaving 12 bases not matched to a gene. Here the CDR3 DNA reads TGTGCCAGCAGCCGTCAACCGGGACTAGCGGGAGGTGGTGATACGCAGTATTTT. As protein: CASSRQPGLAGGGDTQYF.

The V call is TRBV7-3, the J call TRBJ1-6, with a weak D call TRBD1 (5 bases). The CDR3 is 14 residues long. CDR1 and CDR2 (germline): SGHTA, FQGTGA. V was trimmed by 5 bases and J by 7 bases, leaving 12 bases between them. The CDR3 nucleotides are TGTGCCAGCAGCCCCCAGGGAGGAAATTCACCCCTCCACTTT. Translating gives CASSPQGGNSPLHF.

The chain links TRBV2 to TRBJ2-1, with 8 positions matching TRBD2. The CDR3 contains 15 residues. Germline CDR1 SNHLY, CDR2 FYNNEI. The V and J ends lost 2 bases and 5 bases, in that order; junction bases with no gene match: 5. The CDR3 bases are TGTGCCAGCAGTGAAACTAGCGGAGTCCACAATGAGCAGTTCTTC. Protein product: CASSETSGVHNEQFF. The complete variable domain, with remaining parts taken from reference TRBV2 and TRBJ2-1, reads EPEVTQTPSHQVTQMGQEVILRCVPISNHLYFYWYRQILGQKVEFLVSFYNNEISEKSEIFDDQFSVERPDGSNFTLKIRSTKLEDSAMYFCASSETSGVHNEQFFGPGTRLTVL.

This clonotype has a count of ten or more. The chain combines TRBV24-1 with TRBJ2-3; 7 bases fit TRBD2. Germline V gives CDR1 KGHDR, CDR2 SFDVKD. The V segment lost 10 bases and the J segment 3 bases; nucleotides outside the gene matches: 6. This CDR3 has 13 amino acids. The CDR3, as DNA: TGTGCCACAAGCGGGATTGAGACAGATACGCAGTATTTT. It translates to CATSGIETDTQYF.

This clonotype was seen once. The V gene is TRBV7-6, the J gene TRBJ2-2; perhaps TRBD2 as D (5 bases). Per germline, CDR1 SGHVS and CDR2 FNYEAQ. CDR3 length: 15 amino acids. With 6 bases removed from V and 3 bases from J, the gap between germline ends came to 14 bases. CDR3 sequence reads: CASSRTDAYTGELFF. The CDR3 region has the DNA TGTGCCAGCAGTCGGACTGATGCATACACCGGGGAGCTGTTTTTT.

The chain carries TRBV7-3 and TRBJ2-3; 13 bases fit TRBD2. The germline V gene has CDR1 SGHTA and CDR2 FQGTGA. The CDR3 covers 17 residues. The trim removed 5 bases at V and 6 bases at J, leaving 11 bases unmatched. CDR3 sequence reads: CASSPRTSGSIVDTQYF. The DNA of the CDR3 is TGTGCCAGCAGCCCCCGGACTAGCGGGAGCATAGTGGATACGCAGTATTTT.

This clonotype was counted only a few times. The V gene is TRBV29-1, the J gene TRBJ1-2; no clear D gene. Germline CDR1 is SQVTM and CDR2 is ANQGSEA. The V end lost 3 bases, the J end lost 2 bases, and 7 bases lay between the germline ends. CDR3 length: 12 residues. The CDR3 DNA follows: TGCAGCGTTGACGCGCCGAACTATGGCTACACCTTC. Protein product: CSVDAPNYGYTF.

In its sample, this clonotype was seen a few times. The V and J genes are TRBV20-1 and TRBJ2-7; D might be TRBD2 (5 bases). Germline V gene sequence: CDR1 DFQATT, CDR2 SNEGSKA (reference sequence). The CDR3 loop spans 11 amino acids. V was pared by 1 base and J by 4 bases, with 5 bases between. The CDR3 DNA sequence: TGCAGTGCTAGAGGGGAGTACGAGCAGTACTTC. Translated, it gives CSARGEYEQYF.

V and J are TRBV20-1 and TRBJ1-2, with TRBD1 identical over 9 bases. CDR1 and CDR2 from the germline V gene are DFQATT and SNEGSKA (reference sequence). The V and J ends lost 0 bases and 0 bases, in that order; junction bases with no gene match: 2. This CDR3 has 15 amino acids. Here the CDR3 reads CSARDRQGANYGYTF. CDR3 DNA: TGCAGTGCTAGAGATCGACAGGGGGCTAACTATGGCTACACCTTC.

This clonotype turned up a few times. The V call is TRBV4-1, the J call TRBJ2-1; 8 bases map to TRBD2. There are 17 residues in the CDR3. V shed 3 bases, J shed 6 bases, and the junction held 13 bases outside the gene matches. Germline V gene data show CDR1 as MGHRA and CDR2 as YSYEKL. The CDR3 DNA sequence: TGCGCCAGCAGCCAGACTAGCGCTAACCCCAGTGTCAATGAGCAGTTCTTC. It specifies CASSQTSANPSVNEQFF.

This clonotype appeared a few times. The rearrangement joins TRBV29-1 to TRBJ2-1, with TRBD2 matching 8 bases. The length of the CDR3 is 16 residues. Trimming removed 0 bases from V and 3 bases from J; junction bases left unmatched: 7. Germline V gene data show CDR1 as SQVTM and CDR2 as ANQGSEA. The CDR3: CSVEDPGSGDYNEQFF. DNA for the CDR3: TGCAGCGTTGAAGATCCGGGTAGCGGGGACTACAATGAGCAGTTCTTC.

This clonotype was recorded a few times. The V call is TRBV29-1, the J call TRBJ2-1; 12 nucleotides agree with TRBD2. J lost 3 bases, V lost 7 bases, and 4 bases had no gene match. Germline loops: CDR1 SQVTM, CDR2 ANQGSEA. There are 14 residues in the CDR3. Written as DNA, the CDR3 is TGCAGCGAAGTGACTAGCGGGAGCTACAATGAGCAGTTCTTC. Amino acid sequence: CSEVTSGSYNEQFF.

This clonotype was recorded at least ten times. The V and J genes are TRBV6-1 and TRBJ2-5; 9 nucleotides align to TRBD2. V dropped 9 bases and J dropped 1; count of bases not matched to a gene: 12. CDR1 and CDR2 from the germline V gene are MNHNS and SASEGT. The CDR3 length is 16 residues. This CDR3 reads CASRFRAGGIQETQYF. The CDR3 bases are TGTGCCAGTCGCTTTCGGGCGGGAGGGATCCAAGAGACCCAGTACTTC.

This clonotype was counted at least ten times. A junction end diverges from the germline sequence, so it may reflect a read error. J is TRBJ2-1 and V is TRBV28; 13 bases align to TRBD2. The germline gives CDR1 MDHEN, CDR2 SYDVKM. The CDR3 is 16 residues long. The CDR3 reads CASSRWTSGSYDEQFF. The CDR3 coding sequence is TGTGCCAGCAGTCGTTGGACTAGCGGGAGCTACGATGAGCAGTTCTTC.

This clonotype was seen a few times. The V call is TRBV12-3 or TRBV12-4, the J call TRBJ1-3; possible D gene TRBD1, 6 bases. The CDR3 has 14 amino acids. Trimming stripped 5 bases from V and 4 bases from J, with 12 bases between. The CDR3 protein is CASSLQGGGNTIYF. The CDR3 nucleotides are TGTGCCAGCAGTCTTCAAGGGGGGGGAAACACCATATATTTT.

This clonotype occurred a few times. V and J are TRBV29-1 and TRBJ1-1; D is possibly TRBD1 (5 bases). The germline CDR1 and CDR2 sequences are SQVTM and ANQGSEA. The CDR3 runs to 12 residues. Trimming shortened V by 8 bases and J by 5 bases, and 15 bases separated the two germline ends. The CDR3 loop reads CSSGGLETEAFF. CDR3 nucleotides: TGCAGCAGTGGGGGGTTGGAGACTGAAGCTTTCTTT.

This clonotype was found a few times. CDR3: CASSLTVGHTGELFF. The DNA for the CDR3 is TGCGCCAGCAGCTTGACGGTTGGGCACACCGGGGAGCTGTTTTTT. The chain links TRBV5-1 to TRBJ2-2, with unresolved D. The germline V gene encodes CDR1 SGHRS and CDR2 YFSETQ. V was cut by 1 base and J by 3 bases, with 10 bases left in between. This CDR3 region has 15 residues. Drawing the rest from reference TRBV5-1 and TRBJ2-2, the complete variable domain is KAGVTQTPRYLIKTRGQQVTLSCSPISGHRSVSWYQQTPGQGLQFLFEYFSETQRNKGNFPGRFSGRQFSNSRSEMNVSTLELGDSALYLCASSLTVGHTGELFFGEGSRLTVL.

This clonotype has a handful of counts. The chain employs TRBV4-2 and TRBJ2-7, with D perhaps TRBD1 or TRBD2 (6 bases each). Germline CDR1 and CDR2: LGHNA and YNFKEQ. The CDR3 extends over 13 amino acids. Trimming took off 1 base at V and 5 bases at J, with 9 bases between the two ends. The CDR3 region has the DNA TGTGCCAGCAGCCAAGGGAGGGGGGACGAGCAGTACTTC. Its translation: CASSQGRGDEQYF.

This clonotype was detected only a few times. The rearrangement uses TRBV20-1 and TRBJ1-5; D perhaps matches TRBD1 (5 bases). V gave up 4 bases and J gave up 4 bases, with 14 bases separating them. The CDR3 has 14 amino acids. CDR1 is DFQATT, CDR2 SNEGSKA, per germline (reference sequence). CDR3 loop: CSATNTGTNQPQHF. Written as DNA, the CDR3 is TGCAGTGCTACAAACACCGGGACGAATCAGCCCCAGCATTTT.